One T cell receptor (beta chain) is described in this entry. The antigen remains unidentified. The data are from a study of cytomegalovirus exposure and HLA in healthy donors. Findings and limits, study-wide: According to a later analysis, TCR clusters from the first cohort tended to co-occur in the roughly 130 validation repertoires.

Sequenced by immunoSEQ multiplex PCR; TCRdb stores in-frame clones only, minus some. Among 80,000 to 95,000 clones, about 95% were seen once, and the ten largest hold approximately 1.2%. V was cut by 1 base and J by 4 bases, with 8 bases left in between. This CDR3 spans 13 amino acids. The V gene's germline CDR1 is SGHRS and CDR2 YFSETQ. The specimen was PBMCs. The source of this sequence is a young woman in good health and CMV-seronegative. The chain couples TRBV5-1 to TRBJ2-5; weak D call: TRBD2 (5 bases). CDR3 DNA: TGCGCCAGCAGCTTGTTGGGAGTAGAGACCCAGTACTTC. Amino acids: CASSLLGVETQYF.